This T cell receptor beta chain originates from a study of T-cell memory formation after mild COVID-19. The CDR3 contains 15 residues. Trimming took 4 bases from V and 3 from J; bases not matched to a gene: 7. Using its own MiXCR run on the 5' RACE reads, TCRdb lists one record per CDR3 protein. The sample contains around 430,000 distinct CDR3 sequences, roughly 15% of which appear only once. The table lists this clonotype with a few counts. The sequence was collected from a man aged 18 to 35 who had mild COVID-19 (a few samples of this study predate the infection). Cell type and time point are not known. V gene TRBV12-3 or TRBV12-4 combines with J gene TRBJ2-7; the match to TRBD1 covers 9 bases. The sequenced sample was PBMCs or a T cell subset sorted from them (not recorded which). The CDR3 protein is CASSSGQGRFYEQYF. CDR3 coding DNA: TGTGCCAGCAGTTCCGGACAGGGGAGGTTCTACGAGCAGTACTTC.